The subject of this entry is one TCR beta chain. This sample also contains other DNA sequences that code for the same CDR3. Clones were sequenced by immunoSEQ multiplex PCR, and TCRdb holds only the in-frame ones, with some missing. Among 80,000 to 90,000 clones listed, roughly 84% were seen once. The sample comes from a study of blood T cell repertoires in COVID-19. Across the whole study: T cells, B-cell-depleted T cells, or PBMCs supplied cDNA or gDNA.

The clonotype originates from a woman between 65 and 79 years old with acute or convalescent COVID-19. The sequencing input was peripheral blood.

CDR3 amino acids: CASSIERGTEAFF. The DNA of the CDR3 is TGTGCCAGTAGTATAGAGCGGGGCACTGAAGCTTTCTTT. This chain joins TRBV19 and TRBJ1-1, with D hard to call. The ends were cut back, 0 bases at V and 4 bases at J, with 6 bases in the middle. This CDR3 is built from 13 residues. Germline V lookup: CDR1 LNHDA, CDR2 SQIVND (reference sequence). Looking up the rest from reference TRBV19 and TRBJ1-1 gives the full variable domain: DGGITQSPKYLFRKEGQNVTLSCEQNLNHDAMYWYRQDPGQGLRLIYYSQIVNDFQKGDIAEGYSVSREKKESFPLTVTSAQKNPTAFYLCASSIERGTEAFFGQGTRLTVV.